This T cell receptor (beta chain) originates from a study of read filtering for tumor transcriptome and immune sequencing. Overall study context: Whole-transcriptome libraries were prepared after DNase treatment. Study conclusions and caveats: Correlation between methods rose after single-read clonotypes were removed.

Molecular barcoded adaptors covering alpha/delta and beta/gamma chains were used on about 390 ng RNA. One entry per CDR3 protein results from TCRdb running MiXCR on the reads. The data contain approximately 57,000 distinct CDR3 sequences, 9% to 15% of them singletons. This clonotype was observed at least ten times. Its specificity is unknown. Sampling of bone marrow took place during active disease in every patient. This TCR came from a donor aged 40 or over with multiple myeloma. What was sequenced was a population of CD138-negative cells sorted from bone marrow.

The CDR3, as DNA: TGTGCCAGCAGCCAAGGTGGAACAGGGTCGGGCAATCAGCCCCAGCATTTT. This encodes CASSQGGTGSGNQPQHF. The gene calls are TRBV3-1 and TRBJ1-5; weak D call: TRBD1 (6 bases). The CDR3 has 17 residues. Trimming removed 1 base at V and 2 bases at J, with 15 bases between. Germline V lookup: CDR1 LGHDT, CDR2 YNNKEL (reference sequence).